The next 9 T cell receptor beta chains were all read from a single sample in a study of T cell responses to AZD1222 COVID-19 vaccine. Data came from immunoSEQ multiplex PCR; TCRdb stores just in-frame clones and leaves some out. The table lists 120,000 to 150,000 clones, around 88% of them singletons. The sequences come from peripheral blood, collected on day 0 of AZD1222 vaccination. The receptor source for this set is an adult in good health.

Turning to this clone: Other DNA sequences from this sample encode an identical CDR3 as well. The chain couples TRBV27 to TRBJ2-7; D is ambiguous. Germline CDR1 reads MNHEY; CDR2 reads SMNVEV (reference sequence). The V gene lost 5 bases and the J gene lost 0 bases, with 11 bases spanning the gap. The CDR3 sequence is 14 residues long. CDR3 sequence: CASSLRGDSYEQYF. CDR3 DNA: TGTGCCAGCAGTCTCCGTGGAGACTCCTACGAGCAGTACTTC.

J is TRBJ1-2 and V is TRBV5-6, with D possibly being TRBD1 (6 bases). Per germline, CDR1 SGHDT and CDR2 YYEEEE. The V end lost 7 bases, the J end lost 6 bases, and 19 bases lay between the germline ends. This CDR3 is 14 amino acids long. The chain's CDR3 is CASGRGGARDGYTF. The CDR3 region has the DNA TGTGCCAGCGGGCGGGGGGGCGCGAGGGATGGCTACACCTTC.

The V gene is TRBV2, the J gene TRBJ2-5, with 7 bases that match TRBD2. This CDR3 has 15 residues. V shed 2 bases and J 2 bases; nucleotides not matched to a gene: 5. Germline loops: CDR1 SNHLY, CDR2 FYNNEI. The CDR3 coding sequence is TGTGCCAGCAGTGAATATTTCGGGGGGCAAGAGACCCAGTACTTC. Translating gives CASSEYFGGQETQYF.

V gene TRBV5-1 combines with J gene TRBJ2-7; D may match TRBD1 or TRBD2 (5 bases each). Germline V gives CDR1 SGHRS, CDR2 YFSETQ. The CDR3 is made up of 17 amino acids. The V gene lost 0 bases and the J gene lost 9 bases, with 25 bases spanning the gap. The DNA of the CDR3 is TGCGCCAGCAGCTTGGAACCCGGGGCAGGCGCATCAAGGGGGCAGTACTTC. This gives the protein CASSLEPGAGASRGQYF. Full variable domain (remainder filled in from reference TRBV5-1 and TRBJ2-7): KAGVTQTPRYLIKTRGQQVTLSCSPISGHRSVSWYQQTPGQGLQFLFEYFSETQRNKGNFPGRFSGRQFSNSRSEMNVSTLELGDSALYLCASSLEPGAGASRGQYFGPGTRLTVT.

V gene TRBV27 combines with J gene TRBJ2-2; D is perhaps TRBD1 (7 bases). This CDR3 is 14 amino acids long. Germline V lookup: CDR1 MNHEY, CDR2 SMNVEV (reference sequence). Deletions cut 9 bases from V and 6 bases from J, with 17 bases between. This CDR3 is CASWLSRGAGELFF. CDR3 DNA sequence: TGTGCCAGTTGGCTTAGCAGGGGGGCCGGGGAGCTGTTTTTT.

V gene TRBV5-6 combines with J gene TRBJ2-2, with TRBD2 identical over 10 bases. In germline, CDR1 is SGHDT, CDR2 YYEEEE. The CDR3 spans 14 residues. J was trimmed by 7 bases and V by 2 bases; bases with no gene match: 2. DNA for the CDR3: TGTGCCAGCAGCTTTAGCGGGAGGCTCGGGGAGCTGTTTTTT. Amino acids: CASSFSGRLGELFF.

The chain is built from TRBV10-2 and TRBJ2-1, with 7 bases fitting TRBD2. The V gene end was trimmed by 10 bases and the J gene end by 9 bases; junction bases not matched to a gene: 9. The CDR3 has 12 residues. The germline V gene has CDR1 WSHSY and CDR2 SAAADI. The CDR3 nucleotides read TGCGCCACCAGGGACTACGGCGTTGAGCAGTTCTTC. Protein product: CATRDYGVEQFF.

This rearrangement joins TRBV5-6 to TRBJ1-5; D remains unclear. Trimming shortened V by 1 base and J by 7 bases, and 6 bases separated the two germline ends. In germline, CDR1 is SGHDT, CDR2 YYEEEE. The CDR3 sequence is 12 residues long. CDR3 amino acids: CASSLRQQPQHF. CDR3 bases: TGTGCCAGCAGCTTGCGTCAACAGCCCCAGCATTTT. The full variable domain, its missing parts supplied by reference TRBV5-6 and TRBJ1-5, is DAGVTQSPTHLIKTRGQQVTLRCSPKSGHDTVSWYQQALGQGPQFIFQYYEEEERQRGNFPDRFSGHQFPNYSSELNVNALLLGDSALYLCASSLRQQPQHFGDGTRLSIL.

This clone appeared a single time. CDR3 region: CASSPITDNGYTF. The CDR3, as DNA: TGTGCCAGCAGCCCCATAACAGACAATGGCTACACCTTC. The chain has TRBV6-6 and TRBJ1-2; no clear D gene. V shed 6 bases and J shed 6 bases, with 14 bases lying between them. Germline CDR1 is MNHNY and CDR2 is SVGAGI (reference sequence). The CDR3 runs 13 residues.